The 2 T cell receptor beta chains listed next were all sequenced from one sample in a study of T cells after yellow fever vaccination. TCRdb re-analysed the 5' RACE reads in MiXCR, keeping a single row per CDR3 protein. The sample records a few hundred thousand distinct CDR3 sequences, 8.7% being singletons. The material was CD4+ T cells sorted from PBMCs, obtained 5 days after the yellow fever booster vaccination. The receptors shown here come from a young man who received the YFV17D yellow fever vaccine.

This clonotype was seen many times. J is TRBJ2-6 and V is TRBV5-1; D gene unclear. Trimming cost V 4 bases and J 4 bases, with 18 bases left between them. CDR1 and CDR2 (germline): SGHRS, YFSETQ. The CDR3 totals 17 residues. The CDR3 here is CASSARTQAAGANVLTF. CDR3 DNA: TGCGCCAGCAGCGCGAGGACCCAGGCGGCAGGGGCCAACGTCCTGACTTTC.

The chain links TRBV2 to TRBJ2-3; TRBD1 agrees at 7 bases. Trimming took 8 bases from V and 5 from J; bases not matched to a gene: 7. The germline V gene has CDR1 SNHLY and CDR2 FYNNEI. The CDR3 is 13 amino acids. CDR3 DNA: TGTGCCAGCCCAAGACAGGGTCAAGATACGCAGTATTTT. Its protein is CASPRQGQDTQYF.